This TCR beta chain emerged from a study of blood T cell repertoires in COVID-19. Background on the study: Sites in the United States, Italy and Spain provided acute and convalescent COVID-19 samples.

As handled by the study authors: Quantification of nucleated cells was approximated via reference gene primer amplification. Profiling relied on immunoSEQ multiplex PCR, and the TCRdb table lists in-frame clones only, not all of them. V, J and clone size derive from that table, while D and trimming were established from the DNA sequence. Altogether fewer than 150,000 clones are present, roughly four fifths being singletons, with the ten largest covering 18%. The CDR3 contains 18 residues. Trimming removed 3 bases from V and 4 bases from J; junction bases left unmatched: 15. CDR1 and CDR2 (germline): KGHSH, LQKENI.

This sequence was found in a man aged 25 to 40 who had recovered from COVID-19. Material: PBMCs or T cells enriched from blood (not recorded which). V gene TRBV18 combines with J gene TRBJ2-7; 10 bases are shared with TRBD2. The chain's CDR3 is CASSPEVSSGRTLYEQYF. The CDR3 region has the DNA TGTGCCAGCTCACCGGAGGTTAGTAGCGGGAGGACCCTTTACGAGCAGTACTTC.